Listed below are T cell receptor beta chains from one sample, sequenced in a study of identical twins. TCRdb fed the 5' RACE reads into MiXCR, producing one record per CDR3 protein. Altogether 460,000 or so distinct CDR3 sequences are present, 14% being singletons, with the ten largest covering about 0.53%. This sample was also put to use in a study of yellow fever vaccine responses in identical twins.

The specimen sequenced was CD4+ T cells sorted from blood. The receptor set was obtained from a woman aged 18-29 years in good health. CDR3s include the opening cysteine and the closing phenylalanine or tryptophan. The order of the fields is V gene, D gene, clone size, J gene, CDR3 DNA, CDR3 protein. A D gene is named only where the DNA matches it firmly. Only part of the rows carry a size: once, few, many, or a class if the clone is expanded.

v_call: TRBV7-3
d_call: TRBD1
clone_size: few
j_call: TRBJ2-2
cdr3_nt: TGTGCCAGCAGCTTGACAGGGGGATTCACCGGGGAGCTGTTTTTT
cdr3_aa: CASSLTGGFTGELFF

v_call: TRBV27
d_call: TRBD2
clone_size: -
j_call: TRBJ2-7
cdr3_nt: TGTGCCAGCAGTTATCGGGAGGAAGGGATGGGCTACGAGCAGTACTTC
cdr3_aa: CASSYREEGMGYEQYF

v_call: TRBV5-1
d_call: -
clone_size: many
j_call: TRBJ1-2
cdr3_nt: TGCGCCAGCAGCTACGATACAGCGACCCTCTATGGCTACACCTTC
cdr3_aa: CASSYDTATLYGYTF

v_call: TRBV6-1
d_call: -
clone_size: few
j_call: TRBJ2-7
cdr3_nt: TGTGCCAGCACCAATTCACTCGCTAGTAACGAGCAGTACTTC
cdr3_aa: CASTNSLASNEQYF

v_call: TRBV7-9
d_call: -
clone_size: few
j_call: TRBJ2-1
cdr3_nt: TGTGCCAGCAGGCTAATACACAATGAGCAGTTCTTC
cdr3_aa: CASRLIHNEQFF

v_call: TRBV6-5
d_call: TRBD2
clone_size: many
j_call: TRBJ2-2
cdr3_nt: TGTGCCAGCAGTTACTCGTCGCTGCTAGCGGGGAGCACCGGGGAGCTGTTTTTT
cdr3_aa: CASSYSSLLAGSTGELFF

v_call: TRBV28
d_call: -
clone_size: -
j_call: TRBJ2-7
cdr3_nt: TGTGCCAGCAGTTTTAGCGGTACAGGGGATTACGAGCAGTACTTC
cdr3_aa: CASSFSGTGDYEQYF

v_call: TRBV5-1
d_call: -
clone_size: many
j_call: TRBJ2-7
cdr3_nt: TGCGCCAGCAGGACCGGGACGGCTAACGAGCAGTACTTC
cdr3_aa: CASRTGTANEQYF

v_call: TRBV5-4
d_call: -
clone_size: -
j_call: TRBJ2-4
cdr3_nt: TGTGCCAGCAGCGCGCGAAAGAACATTCAGTACTTC
cdr3_aa: CASSARKNIQYF

v_call: TRBV11-2
d_call: -
clone_size: -
j_call: TRBJ2-1
cdr3_nt: TGTGCCAGCAGCTTAAGAGAGCGTTTCAGCCCCAATGAGCAGTTCTTC
cdr3_aa: CASSLRERFSPNEQFF

v_call: TRBV5-1
d_call: TRBD1
clone_size: -
j_call: TRBJ1-1
cdr3_nt: TGCGCCAGCAAGGGACAGGGGGCGGACTACACTGAAGCTTTCTTT
cdr3_aa: CASKGQGADYTEAFF

v_call: TRBV18
d_call: -
clone_size: -
j_call: TRBJ2-5
cdr3_nt: TGTGCCAGCTCACCACAGTACCAAGAGACCCAGTACTTC
cdr3_aa: CASSPQYQETQYF

v_call: TRBV21-1
d_call: -
clone_size: -
j_call: TRBJ2-5
cdr3_nt: TGTGCCAGCAGCCAGGGACTTCTCACCCGATGGGAGACCCAGTACTTC
cdr3_aa: CASSQGLLTRWETQYF

v_call: TRBV6-5
d_call: -
clone_size: -
j_call: TRBJ2-7
cdr3_nt: TGTGCCAGCATGGACACTACCTACGAGCAGTACTTC
cdr3_aa: CASMDTTYEQYF

v_call: TRBV7-2
d_call: TRBD2
clone_size: -
j_call: TRBJ2-1
cdr3_nt: TGTGCCAGCAGCTTAGGTGCGCGGGAGGGCTTGAGGAATGAGCAGTTCTTC
cdr3_aa: CASSLGAREGLRNEQFF

v_call: TRBV12-3/TRBV12-4
d_call: TRBD1
clone_size: many
j_call: TRBJ2-5
cdr3_nt: TGTGCCAGCAGTTTAGGACAGGGTGGGCTGCAGACCCAGTACTTC
cdr3_aa: CASSLGQGGLQTQYF

v_call: TRBV7-8
d_call: TRBD2
clone_size: -
j_call: TRBJ2-1
cdr3_nt: TGTGCCAGCAGCTTACAGGGAGTGGTAGCGGGAAGCAATGAGCAGTTCTTC
cdr3_aa: CASSLQGVVAGSNEQFF

v_call: TRBV28
d_call: TRBD2
clone_size: -
j_call: TRBJ2-1
cdr3_nt: TGTGCCAGCAGTTTATCGGGGACTAGTGGTTTCTTC
cdr3_aa: CASSLSGTSGFF

v_call: TRBV28
d_call: TRBD2
clone_size: few
j_call: TRBJ2-7
cdr3_nt: TGTGCCAGCAGTTCGGCCGGGACTAGCGCCTACGAGCAGTACTTC
cdr3_aa: CASSSAGTSAYEQYF

v_call: TRBV7-2
d_call: -
clone_size: -
j_call: TRBJ1-1
cdr3_nt: TGTGCCAGCAGCAGACCGGGACAAAACACTGAAGCTTTCTTT
cdr3_aa: CASSRPGQNTEAFF

v_call: TRBV6-2/TRBV6-3
d_call: -
clone_size: -
j_call: TRBJ2-7
cdr3_nt: TGTGCCAGCAGTTACGGGGCATCAAGGAGCTCCTACGAGCAGTACTTC
cdr3_aa: CASSYGASRSSYEQYF

v_call: TRBV11-3
d_call: -
clone_size: -
j_call: TRBJ2-1
cdr3_nt: TGTGCCAGCAGCTTAGGTCAGACTGGATACAATGAGCAGTTCTTC
cdr3_aa: CASSLGQTGYNEQFF

v_call: TRBV27
d_call: TRBD1
clone_size: -
j_call: TRBJ1-2
cdr3_nt: TGTGCCAGCAGGCCGACAGGGCTTAACTATGGCTACACCTTC
cdr3_aa: CASRPTGLNYGYTF

v_call: TRBV15
d_call: TRBD1
clone_size: few
j_call: TRBJ1-5
cdr3_nt: TGTGCCACCAGCAGAGCCCCGGGACAGAACAATCAGCCCCAGCATTTT
cdr3_aa: CATSRAPGQNNQPQHF

v_call: TRBV2
d_call: TRBD2
clone_size: -
j_call: TRBJ2-1
cdr3_nt: TGTGCCAGCAGTGAGGCTAGCGGGGGGAGAAATGAGCAGTTCTTC
cdr3_aa: CASSEASGGRNEQFF

v_call: TRBV5-1
d_call: -
clone_size: many
j_call: TRBJ2-1
cdr3_nt: TGCGCCAGCAGCTTCTACGGTGAGCAGTTCTTC
cdr3_aa: CASSFYGEQFF